These 20 T cell receptor beta chains originate from one sample sequenced in a study of blood T cells in healthy people across ages. Combining a sample-barcoded 5' primer with a J-beta primer mix, a second PCR ran for roughly 7 to 12 cycles. TCRdb analysed the 5' RACE reads with MiXCR anew, one entry per CDR3 protein. The data contain 910,000 or so distinct CDR3 sequences, 51% of them singletons. Sequences were obtained from blood. These receptors originate from a woman between 55 and 75 years old in good health.

A few counts support this clonotype. The genes are TRBV20-1 and TRBJ2-1; maybe TRBD2 (5 bases). The CDR3 has 11 residues. Germline V gene lookup returns CDR1 DFQATT and CDR2 SNEGSKA (reference sequence). The germline V and J ends were trimmed by 2 bases and 12 bases, with 11 bases remaining between them. CDR3 coding DNA: TGCAGTGCTAGAACCCCGAGCGGGCAGTTCTTC. This encodes CSARTPSGQFF.

The V call is TRBV5-1, the J call TRBJ2-5, with TRBD1 matching over 7 bases. Germline CDR1 and CDR2: SGHRS and YFSETQ. J lost 4 bases, V lost 6 bases, and 12 bases had no gene match. The CDR3 has 15 amino acids. CDR3: CASKTRPGDRETQYF. The CDR3 DNA reads as TGCGCCAGCAAAACCCGCCCAGGGGACAGAGAGACCCAGTACTTC.

The chain carries TRBV7-9 and TRBJ2-1; TRBD1 matches 7 bases. Trimming removed 5 bases from V and 7 bases from J; junction bases left unmatched: 8. Germline V gene lookup returns CDR1 SEHNR and CDR2 FQNEAQ (reference sequence). This CDR3 region has 14 residues. The CDR3 sequence: CASSGYRGSNEQFF. The DNA of the CDR3 is TGTGCCAGCAGCGGATACAGGGGTTCGAATGAGCAGTTCTTC.

The CDR3 region is CASSLRWSGNEQFF. CDR3 coding DNA: TGTGCCAGCAGTTTACGGTGGTCGGGTAATGAGCAGTTCTTC. The rearrangement uses TRBV12-3 or TRBV12-4 and TRBJ2-1; D call uncertain. This CDR3 has 14 residues. Trimming left V 2 bases short and J 7 bases short, with 12 bases between.

This clonotype was counted a few times. This chain connects TRBV7-2 to TRBJ2-1; D remains unclear. Germline CDR1 and CDR2: SGHTA and FQGNSA. V was pared by 0 bases and J by 10 bases, with 7 bases between. The CDR3 covers 12 residues. CDR3 coding DNA: TGTGCCAGCAGCTTAGCGGTCAGCGAGCAGTTCTTC. Protein: CASSLAVSEQFF. Together with reference TRBV7-2 and TRBJ2-1, the CDR3 gives the full variable domain: GAGVSQSPSNKVTEKGKDVELRCDPISGHTALYWYRQSLGQGLEFLIYFQGNSAPDKSGLPSDRFSAERTGGSVSTLTIQRTQQEDSAVYLCASSLAVSEQFFGPGTRLTVL.

The sample holds one count of this clonotype. The chain joins TRBV24-1 to TRBJ2-1, with D hard to call. The ends were cut back, 5 bases at V and 2 bases at J, with 12 bases in the middle. The CDR3 has 15 residues. Germline CDR1 reads KGHDR; CDR2 reads SFDVKD. The CDR3 sequence is CATSVGVSTYNEQFF. In nucleotides, the CDR3 is TGTGCCACCAGTGTTGGGGTATCTACCTACAATGAGCAGTTCTTC.

The table lists this clonotype with a few counts. This sequence joins TRBV20-1 and TRBJ2-1; tentative D call: TRBD2 (6 bases). Germline CDR1 DFQATT, CDR2 SNEGSKA (reference sequence). V lost 5 bases and J 7 bases, leaving 15 bases between the germline ends. This CDR3 has 13 amino acids. The CDR3 DNA sequence: TGCAGTGCTCCCCACCGACTAGTTAATGAGCAGTTCTTC. Protein sequence: CSAPHRLVNEQFF.

This clonotype has just a few counts. The chain joins TRBV24-1 to TRBJ2-3, with TRBD1 identical over 8 bases. The CDR3 has 18 amino acids. CDR1 is KGHDR and CDR2 is SFDVKD in the germline V gene. V was pared by 4 bases and J by 2 bases, with 13 bases of the junction left unmatched. The CDR3 DNA is TGTGCCACCAGTGACCCCGCCCGGACAGGGCCACCCACAGATACGCAGTATTTT. This sequence encodes CATSDPARTGPPTDTQYF.

The chain joins TRBV11-2 to TRBJ1-2, with D possibly matching TRBD1 (6 bases). The CDR3 consists of 16 residues. Germline-derived CDR1 and CDR2 are SGHAT and FQNNGV. V was cut by 5 bases and J by 2 bases, with 18 bases left in between. The CDR3 DNA reads as TGTGCCAGCAGCCCCCTCCGGGACAAAGAAAACTATGGCTACACCTTC. Protein sequence: CASSPLRDKENYGYTF.

The chain links TRBV6-6 to TRBJ2-3; 7 bases match TRBD2. The J segment lost 4 bases and the V segment lost 2 bases, leaving 6 bases of the junction unmatched. CDR3 length equals 15 residues. Germline V lookup: CDR1 MNHNY, CDR2 SVGAGI (reference sequence). The CDR3 protein is CASSYGGSGADTQYF. The CDR3 bases are TGTGCCAGCAGTTACGGCGGGAGTGGTGCAGATACGCAGTATTTT.

V and J are TRBV20-1 and TRBJ2-7; 9 positions match TRBD2. This CDR3 region has 14 residues. The germline V gene has CDR1 DFQATT and CDR2 SNEGSKA (reference sequence). The V segment lost 6 bases and the J segment 2 bases; nucleotides outside the gene matches: 8. The CDR3 nucleotides are TGCAGTGCCCACCTGGGACTAGCTCCCTACGAGCAGTACTTC. Translating gives CSAHLGLAPYEQYF.

The chain is built from TRBV4-2 and TRBJ2-7, with 7 bases fitting TRBD2. Trimming took 0 bases from V and 3 from J; bases not matched to a gene: 8. Per the germline V gene, CDR1 is LGHNA and CDR2 is YNFKEQ. CDR3 length: 16 residues. The CDR3 protein is CASSQDHPSGLYEQYF. Written as DNA, the CDR3 is TGTGCCAGCAGCCAAGACCACCCTAGCGGCCTCTACGAGCAGTACTTC.

A single count supports this clonotype. V is TRBV9 and J is TRBJ2-1; TRBD2 is a possible D gene (6 bases). The ends were cut back, 4 bases at V and 6 bases at J, with 20 bases in the middle. CDR1 and CDR2 (germline): SGDLS, YYNGEE. This CDR3 is 16 amino acids long. The CDR3 bases are TGTGCCAGCAGCCCGGGACTGCAAACGTGGGGCAATGAGCAGTTCTTC. Translation gives CASSPGLQTWGNEQFF.

This rearrangement joins TRBV15 to TRBJ2-6; the match to TRBD1 covers 8 bases. The V gene end was trimmed by 1 base and the J gene end by 0 bases; junction bases not matched to a gene: 5. The CDR3 totals 18 residues. CDR1 and CDR2 from the germline V gene are LNHNV and YYDKDF (reference sequence). The CDR3 DNA reads TGTGCCACCAGCAGAGCCGACAGGGGTCCCTCTGGGGCCAACGTCCTGACTTTC. Translating it yields CATSRADRGPSGANVLTF. The whole variable domain, remainder taken from reference TRBV15 and TRBJ2-6, is DAMVIQNPRYQVTQFGKPVTLSCSQTLNHNVMYWYQQKSSQAPKLLFHYYDKDFNNEADTPDNFQSRRPNTSFCFLDIRSPGLGDTAMYLCATSRADRGPSGANVLTFGAGSRLTVL.

Concerning this clonotype: One end of the junction fails to match germline, which may point to a read error. The genes are TRBV3-1 and TRBJ2-1; perhaps TRBD1 as D (8 bases). CDR3 length: 14 residues. Germline CDR1 LGHDT, CDR2 YNNKEL (reference sequence). This chain's CDR3 is CAGSSGTGDNEQFF. DNA of the CDR3: TGTGCCGGCAGCAGCGGGACAGGAGACAATGAGCAGTTCTTC.

The J gene is TRBJ2-5, the V gene TRBV7-6; D is uncertain. Germline assignment: CDR1 SGHVS and CDR2 FNYEAQ. Trimming pared 3 bases from V and 1 base from J, leaving 12 bases between. The CDR3 sequence is 15 residues long. In DNA form, the CDR3 reads TGTGCCAGCAGCTTTTTTACGGCGGCCCAAGAGACCCAGTACTTC. Its translation: CASSFFTAAQETQYF.

This chain joins TRBV10-3 and TRBJ2-1; the match to TRBD2 covers 9 bases. V trimming: 0 bases; J trimming: 2 bases; junction bases outside the gene matches: 2. Germline CDR1 ENHRY, CDR2 SYGVKD. This CDR3 has 16 residues. The CDR3 sequence is CAISESASGTYNEQFF. The CDR3 bases are TGTGCCATCAGTGAGTCAGCTAGCGGGACCTACAATGAGCAGTTCTTC.

The genes are TRBV3-1 and TRBJ2-5; 8 bases are shared with TRBD1. Germline-derived CDR1 and CDR2 are LGHDT and YNNKEL (reference sequence). The CDR3 is 14 residues long. V was pared by 6 bases and J by 5 bases, with 8 bases of the junction left unmatched. CDR3 DNA sequence: TGTGCCAGCAGACTCCAGGGGGCCGGGGAGACCCAGTACTTC. Protein product: CASRLQGAGETQYF.

This clonotype was detected a few times. This chain connects TRBV7-9 to TRBJ1-5; 10 nucleotides agree with TRBD1. This CDR3 has 18 amino acids. V was clipped by 3 bases and J by 0 bases; unmatched bases: 8. The germline V gene has CDR1 SEHNR and CDR2 FQNEAQ (reference sequence). This chain's CDR3 is CASSFGTGAGHSNQPQHF. CDR3 in DNA: TGTGCCAGCAGCTTTGGGACAGGGGCGGGCCATAGCAATCAGCCCCAGCATTTT.

This clonotype came up a few times. The chain combines TRBV13 with TRBJ2-5, with a weak D call TRBD2 (6 bases). V was cut by 5 bases and J by 13 bases, with 14 bases left in between. Germline CDR1 and CDR2: PRHDT and FYEKMQ (reference sequence). The CDR3 length is 11 residues. The CDR3 sequence: CASSIRLGMYF. CDR3 DNA sequence: TGTGCCAGCAGCATAAGACTAGGGATGTACTTC.